A selection of T cell receptor beta chains follows, all from one sample in a study of OX40 agonist ivuxolimab in advanced cancers. The protocol was immunoSEQ multiplex PCR, while the TCRdb copy is restricted to in-frame clones and leaves out a portion. This repertoire shows tens of thousands of clones, just under 90% found once; its top ten account for around 1.6%. Sequencing used CD4+ or CD8+ T cells sorted from blood, obtained in a trial of the OX40 agonist ivuxolimab. The receptors stem from an adult with an advanced solid tumor such as melanoma, head and neck, liver or kidney cancer. Each CDR3 is given with its conserved first and last residue. D genes are given only for firm matches. Rows give clone size only sometimes, using once, few, many, or a class for an expanded clone.

j_gene	abundance	d_gene	v_gene	CDR3nt	CDR3aa
TRBJ1-2	-	-	TRBV2	TGTGCCAGCACCGCTCGGGACCTCTATGGCTACACCTTC	CASTARDLYGYTF
TRBJ2-2	-	-	TRBV2	TGTGCCAGCAGTGAAGTGAGGAACACCGGGGAGCTGTTTTTT	CASSEVRNTGELFF
TRBJ2-5	few	TRBD1	TRBV7-2	TGTGCCAGCAGCGCCGACAGGGGACAAGAGACCCAGTACTTC	CASSADRGQETQYF
TRBJ1-5	-	TRBD1	TRBV6-1	TGTGCCAGCAGGGGGGACAGGGTGGTGCAGCCCCAGCATTTT	CASRGDRVVQPQHF
TRBJ1-3	-	TRBD1	TRBV18	TGTGCCAGCTCACGATCCGGGACAGAGAGCTCTGGAAACACCATATATTTT	CASSRSGTESSGNTIYF
TRBJ2-1	-	-	TRBV9	TGTGCCAGCAGCGAGGGGCGAATCAATGAGCAGTTCTTC	CASSEGRINEQFF
TRBJ2-5	-	-	TRBV7-2	TGTGCCAGCAGCCGCGGACTCAAAGAGACCCAGTACTTC	CASSRGLKETQYF
TRBJ2-1	-	-	TRBV7-8	TGTGCCAGCACCGCGGTTTGGGTGTACAATGAGCAGTTCTTC	CASTAVWVYNEQFF
TRBJ1-3	once	-	TRBV6-6	TGTGCCAGCGGGCAGGGAAACACCATATATTTT	CASGQGNTIYF
TRBJ2-7	-	TRBD1	TRBV5-1	TGCGCCAGCAGCTTAAGAAAGGACAGGGGGGACGAGCAGTACTTC	CASSLRKDRGDEQYF
TRBJ2-7	-	TRBD1	TRBV27	TGTGCCAGCAGTTTATTCCCGACAGGGAGCTCCTACGAGCAGTACTTC	CASSLFPTGSSYEQYF
TRBJ2-5	-	-	TRBV21-1	TGTGCCAGCAGCCACCCCTCTCTGGGACAGGGGAGGGAGACCCAGTACTTC	CASSHPSLGQGRETQYF
TRBJ2-1	-	-	TRBV7-2	TGTGCCAGCAGCTTAGGTTACAATGAGCAGTTCTTC	CASSLGYNEQFF
TRBJ2-4	-	TRBD2	TRBV7-2	TGTGCCAGCAGCTTAGAACGCGGGAGGGCCGGCAAAAACATTCAGTACTTC	CASSLERGRAGKNIQYF
TRBJ2-3	-	TRBD2	TRBV18	TGTGCCAGCTCACCCCTAGCGGGAGGGAGTGGAACAGATACGCAGTATTTT	CASSPLAGGSGTDTQYF
TRBJ2-5	-	TRBD1	TRBV15	TGTGCCACCAGCCCATTCGGGACAGAGGCCCAAGAGACCCAGTACTTC	CATSPFGTEAQETQYF
TRBJ2-2	-	TRBD1	TRBV2	TGTGCCAGCAGTAGACAGGGGGGTAACACCGGGGAGCTGTTTTTT	CASSRQGGNTGELFF
TRBJ1-3	-	-	TRBV7-6	TGTGCCAGCAGCTTAGCCATATTAGGCACAGGGCAGGGAAACACCATATATTTT	CASSLAILGTGQGNTIYF
TRBJ1-1	-	-	TRBV13	TGTGCCAGCAGCTTGCTGGAGGACACTGAAGCTTTCTTT	CASSLLEDTEAFF
TRBJ2-7	-	TRBD1	TRBV7-9	TGTGCCAGCAGCTTAGTAGGGACAGGCGCCTACGAGCAGTACTTC	CASSLVGTGAYEQYF